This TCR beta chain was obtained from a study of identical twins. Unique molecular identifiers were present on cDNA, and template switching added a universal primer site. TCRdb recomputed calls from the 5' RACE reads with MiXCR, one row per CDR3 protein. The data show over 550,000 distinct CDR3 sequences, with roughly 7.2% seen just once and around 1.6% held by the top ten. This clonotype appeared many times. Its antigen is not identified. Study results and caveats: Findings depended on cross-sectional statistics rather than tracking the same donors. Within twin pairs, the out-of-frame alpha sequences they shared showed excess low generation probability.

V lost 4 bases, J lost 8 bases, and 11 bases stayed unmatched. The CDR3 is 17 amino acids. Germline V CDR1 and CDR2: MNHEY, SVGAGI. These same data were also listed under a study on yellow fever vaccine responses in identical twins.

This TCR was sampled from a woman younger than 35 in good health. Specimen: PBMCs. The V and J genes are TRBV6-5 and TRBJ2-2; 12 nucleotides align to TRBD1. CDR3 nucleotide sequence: TGTGCCAGCAGTTCTTACGGGACAGGGGGCTTAGGGGGGGAGCTGTTTTTT. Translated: CASSSYGTGGLGGELFF.